The T cell receptor (beta chain) described here comes from a study of shared clonotypes between healthy human individuals. Study context: Per donor, three plates held CD4 naive cells, three held CD4 memory, two held CD8 naive and one held CD8 memory.

Note on this clone: Its antigen is as yet unknown.

Clones were read by immunoSEQ multiplex PCR, and TCRdb kept only the in-frame ones, dropping some. The sample shows 1.5 million to 2.5 million clones, about 95% of them seen only once. Study-level results: Clonotypes that were shared across a handful of donors made up about 5.1% of naive CD4 clonotypes.

The length of the CDR3 is 15 residues. CDR1 is LNHDA, CDR2 SQIVND, per germline (reference sequence). V was cut by 8 bases and J by 1 base, with 17 bases left in between. Naive-designated CD8 cells lacked CD45RO, were positively enriched for CCR7, and omitted terminally differentiated effector memory CD45RA+ cells. Those who donated, Caucasian adults without exception, all lived in Nashville, Tennessee. V usage is TRBV19 and J usage is TRBJ1-2; D is possibly TRBD1 (6 bases). The sample consisted of naive CD8+ T cells sorted from blood. The clonotype was recovered from a man aged 18 to 30 in good health. The CDR3, as DNA: TGTGCCAGTGGACCCCAGGGAGGGGGTAACTATGGCTACACCTTC. This sequence encodes CASGPQGGGNYGYTF.